The clone carrying this T cell receptor beta chain was seen a few times. What it recognizes is unknown. Constant-segment primers served in 5'RACE that generated TCR alpha and TCR beta cDNA libraries bearing sample barcodes and UMIs. TCRdb used MiXCR to reprocess the 5' RACE reads, holding one entry per CDR3 protein. The table shows approximately 260,000 distinct CDR3 sequences, with 15% to 20% occurring only once. The CDR3 is 14 amino acids. With V trimmed by 5 bases and J by 5 bases, 7 bases remained unmatched. Germline CDR1 MNHEY, CDR2 SMNVEV (reference sequence). This sample is drawn from a study of T-cell memory formation after mild COVID-19. Study in general: The two donors had largely donor-specific TCR clusters. Whole-study findings and limits: Clones that contracted clustered mainly in CM and EM if CD4+ and in EMRA if CD8+. Second-wave clones that peaked on day 37 lacked confirmed SARS-CoV-2 specificity.

V is TRBV27 and J is TRBJ1-1, with TRBD1 identical over 8 bases. The sequencing sample was made of PBMCs or a T cell subset sorted from them (not recorded which). The receptor was derived from a man aged 18 to 29 who had mild COVID-19 (a few samples of this study predate the infection). Cell type and time point are not known. The CDR3 nucleotides read TGTGCCAGCAGTCACTTGGACAGGGAGACTGAAGCTTTCTTT. Amino acid sequence: CASSHLDRETEAFF.